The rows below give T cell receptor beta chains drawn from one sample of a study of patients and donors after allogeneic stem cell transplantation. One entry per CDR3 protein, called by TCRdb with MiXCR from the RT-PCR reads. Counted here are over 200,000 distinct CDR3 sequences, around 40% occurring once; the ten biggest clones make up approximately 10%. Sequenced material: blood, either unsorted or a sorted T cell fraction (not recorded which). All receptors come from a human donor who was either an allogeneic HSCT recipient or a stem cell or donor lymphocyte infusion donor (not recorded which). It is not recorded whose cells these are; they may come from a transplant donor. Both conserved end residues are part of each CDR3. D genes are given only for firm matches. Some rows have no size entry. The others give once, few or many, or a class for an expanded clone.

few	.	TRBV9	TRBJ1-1	TGTGCCAGCAGCGGTGGAGCTAACACTGAAGCTTTCTTT	CASSGGANTEAFF
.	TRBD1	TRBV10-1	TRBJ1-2	TGCGCCAGCAGTGAGTCGAGGGACAGGCGATTCCCGGGGGGCTACACCTTC	CASSESRDRRFPGGYTF
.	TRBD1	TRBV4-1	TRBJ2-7	TGCGCCAGCAGTCCACAGGGGTACAACTACGAGCAGTACTTC	CASSPQGYNYEQYF
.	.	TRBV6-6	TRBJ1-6	TGTGCCAGCGCTTACAGGGCGGGGGATTCACCCCTCCACTTT	CASAYRAGDSPLHF
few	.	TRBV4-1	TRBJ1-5	TGCGCCAGCAGCCAAGTATCGGGCAATCAGCCCCAGCATTTT	CASSQVSGNQPQHF
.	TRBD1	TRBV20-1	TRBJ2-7	TGCAGTGCCGGACCTCCGGGACAGGGAAGAAACGAGCAGTACTTC	CSAGPPGQGRNEQYF
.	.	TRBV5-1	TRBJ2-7	TGCGCCAGCAGCTTGGGGGGATACTACGAGCAGTACTTC	CASSLGGYYEQYF
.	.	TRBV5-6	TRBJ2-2	TGTGCCAGCAGCTCTCACAGGCTCAACACCGGGGAGCTGTTTTTT	CASSSHRLNTGELFF
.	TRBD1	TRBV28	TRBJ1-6	TGTGCCAGCAGTTTCCACAGGGGGGCCTATAATTCACCCCTCCACTTT	CASSFHRGAYNSPLHF
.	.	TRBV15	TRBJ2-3	TGTGCCACCAGCAGACGGATCAGGGTCCCCTTTGGAGATACGCAGTATTTT	CATSRRIRVPFGDTQYF
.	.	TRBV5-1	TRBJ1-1	TGCGCCAGCAGCTTGGCCTTAGGGACAACCACTGAAGCTTTCTTT	CASSLALGTTTEAFF
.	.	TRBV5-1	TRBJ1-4	TGCGCCAGCAGTCCGACAGATGGTGAAAAACTGTTTTTT	CASSPTDGEKLFF
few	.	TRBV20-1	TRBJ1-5	TGCAGTGCTAAGGGGGTGGGCAATCAGCCCCAGCATTTT	CSAKGVGNQPQHF
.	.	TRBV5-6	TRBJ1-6	TGTGCCAGCAGCTTGGGGCCCGTCTCAAATTCACCCCTCCACTTT	CASSLGPVSNSPLHF
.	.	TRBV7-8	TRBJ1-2	TGTGCCAGCAGCTTTCTCGCCCGGGGCGACTATGGCTACACCTTC	CASSFLARGDYGYTF
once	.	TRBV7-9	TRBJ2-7	TGTGCCAGCAGCTCGCTAGGACAGCCTTCCTACGAGCAGTACTTC	CASSSLGQPSYEQYF
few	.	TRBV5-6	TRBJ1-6	TGTGCCAGCAGCTTGAGTCAGTTCGCGGTTGGCTCCTATAATTCACCCCTCCACTTT	CASSLSQFAVGSYNSPLHF
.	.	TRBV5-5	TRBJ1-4	TGTGCCAGCAGCTTGTCGCTCTACCCCGAAAAACTGTTTTTT	CASSLSLYPEKLFF
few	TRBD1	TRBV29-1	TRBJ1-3	TGCAGCGTTGGATCCGGGACAGTAGACTCTGGAAACACCATATATTTT	CSVGSGTVDSGNTIYF
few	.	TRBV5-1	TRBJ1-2	TGCGCCAGCAGCTCCGACTTCTATGGCTACACCTTC	CASSSDFYGYTF
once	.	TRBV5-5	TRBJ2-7	TGTGCCAGCAGCTTTGGACTACACGAGCAGTACTTC	CASSFGLHEQYF
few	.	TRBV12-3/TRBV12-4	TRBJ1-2	TGTGCCAGCAAACCAGGGTATAACTATGGCTACACCTTC	CASKPGYNYGYTF
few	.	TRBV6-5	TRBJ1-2	TGTGCCAGCAGTTTAAATTACTTCCGGGCCAACTATGGCTACACCTTC	CASSLNYFRANYGYTF
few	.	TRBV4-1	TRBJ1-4	TGCGCCAGCAGCCAGACCCGCACCTCAAGGGATGAAAAACTGTTTTTT	CASSQTRTSRDEKLFF
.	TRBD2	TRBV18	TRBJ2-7	TGTGCCAGCTCACCACCGTTCAGGCGGGGGTCCTACGAGCAGTACTTC	CASSPPFRRGSYEQYF
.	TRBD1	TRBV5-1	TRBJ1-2	TGCGCCAGCAGCCCCAACACAGGGGCGGAGTATGGCTACACCTTC	CASSPNTGAEYGYTF
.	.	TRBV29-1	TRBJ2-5	TGCAGCGTTGCGCAGGACGCCGAGACCCAGTACTTC	CSVAQDAETQYF
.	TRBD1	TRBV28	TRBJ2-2	TGTGCCAGCAGCCCCGACAGGGTGAACACCGGGGAGCTGTTTTTT	CASSPDRVNTGELFF
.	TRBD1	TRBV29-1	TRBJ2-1	TGCAGCGTTGACTCGTCAGGGGGCCTTGAGCAGTTCTTC	CSVDSSGGLEQFF
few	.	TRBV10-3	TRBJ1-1	TGTGCCATCAGTTCGAGGGAGGGGGTCACTGAAGCTTTCTTT	CAISSREGVTEAFF
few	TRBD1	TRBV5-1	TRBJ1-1	TGCGCCAGCAGCTTGGACACAGGGGACGCTTTCTTT	CASSLDTGDAFF
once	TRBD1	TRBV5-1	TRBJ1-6	TGCGCCAGCAGCCCCTTAAGAGACAGGGGTGAAAATTCACCCCTCCACTTT	CASSPLRDRGENSPLHF
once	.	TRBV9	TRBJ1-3	TGTGCCAGCTCAACAGATCCCGCTCGGAACACCATATATTTT	CASSTDPARNTIYF
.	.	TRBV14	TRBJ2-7	TGTGCCAGCAGCCAAGACTACAGGGCCTACGAGCAGTACTTC	CASSQDYRAYEQYF
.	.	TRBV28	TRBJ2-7	TGTGCCAGCAGTTTAGGCAGGGAGATACTCGCGGAGTCCGAGCAGTACTTC	CASSLGREILAESEQYF
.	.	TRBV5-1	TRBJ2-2	TGCGCCAGCAGCCCCCGGCGGGGCGGCACCGGGGAGCTGTTTTTT	CASSPRRGGTGELFF
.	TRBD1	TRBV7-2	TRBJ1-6	TGTGCCAGCAGCTTAGTAGGGGGCCCCGTTAATTCACCCCTCCACTTT	CASSLVGGPVNSPLHF
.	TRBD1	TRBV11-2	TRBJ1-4	TGTGCCAGCAGCTTCCAGGGGGGAAAAGAACTGTTTTTT	CASSFQGGKELFF
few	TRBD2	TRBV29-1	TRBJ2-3	TGCAGCGTTATCCCGGGACTAGCGACCATGGGGGATACGCAGTATTTT	CSVIPGLATMGDTQYF
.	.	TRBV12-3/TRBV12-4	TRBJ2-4	TGTGCCAGCAGTTTATGGGGGGGCGCTTACATTCAGTACTTC	CASSLWGGAYIQYF
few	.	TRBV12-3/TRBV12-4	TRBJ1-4	TGTGCCAGCAGTGTGGGACTACAGTTCAACTTT	CASSVGLQFNF
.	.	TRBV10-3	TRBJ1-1	TGTGCCATCAGCCCGAATCAGGGGAGTGAAGCTTTCTTT	CAISPNQGSEAFF
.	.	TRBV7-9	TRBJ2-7	TGTGCCAGCAGCCACGACTGGGGGACGGACGAGCAGTACTTC	CASSHDWGTDEQYF
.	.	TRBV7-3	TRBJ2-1	TGTGCCAGCAGCCTGGACCTGAGCTCCTACAATGAGCAGTTCTTC	CASSLDLSSYNEQFF
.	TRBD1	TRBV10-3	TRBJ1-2	TGTGCCATCAGAGACAGGGATGGCTACACCTTC	CAIRDRDGYTF
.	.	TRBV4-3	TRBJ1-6	TGCGCCAGCAGCCACCTCTTAAGGGATTCACCCCTCCACTTT	CASSHLLRDSPLHF
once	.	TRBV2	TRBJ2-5	TGTGCCAGCAGTGAAGTTAGGGGAGGGACCCAGTACTTC	CASSEVRGGTQYF
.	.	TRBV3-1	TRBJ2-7	TGTGCCAGCAGCGGGGACCAACACTACGAGCAGTACTTC	CASSGDQHYEQYF
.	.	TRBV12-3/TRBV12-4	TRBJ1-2	TGTGCCAGCAGCCCGGACTGGGTCTATGGCTACACCTTC	CASSPDWVYGYTF
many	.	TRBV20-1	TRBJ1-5	TGCAGTGCGCAGGGGAATAGCAATCAGCCCCAGCATTTT	CSAQGNSNQPQHF
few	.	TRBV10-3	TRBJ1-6	TGTGCCATCAGTGAGCCGGGGAGGGCTTCACCCCTCCACTTT	CAISEPGRASPLHF
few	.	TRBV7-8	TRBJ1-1	TGTGCCAGCAGCGAAGCAGGGCGCACTGAAGCTTTCTTT	CASSEAGRTEAFF
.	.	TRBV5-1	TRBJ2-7	TGCGCCAGCAGTTTACTAGGAGACCCCTACGAGCAGTACTTC	CASSLLGDPYEQYF